Below are 32 T cell receptor beta chains sequenced from a single sample in a study of blood T cell repertoires in COVID-19. The protocol was immunoSEQ multiplex PCR, while the TCRdb copy is restricted to in-frame clones and leaves out a portion. The sample lists about 160,000 clones, around four fifths occurring once. The specimen was peripheral blood. Receptors were obtained from a human donor in a cohort sampled during active COVID-19.

The CDR3 here is CASSSDTLYEQYF. Written as DNA, the CDR3 is TGTGCCAGCAGCTCGGACACTCTCTACGAGCAGTACTTC. The chain links TRBV5-6 to TRBJ2-7; maybe TRBD1 (5 bases). Germline-derived CDR1 and CDR2 are SGHDT and YYEEEE. Deletions cut 3 bases from V and 3 bases from J, with 10 bases between. This CDR3 region has 13 residues.

The J gene is TRBJ2-1, the V gene TRBV27, with D maybe TRBD2 (6 bases). The V gene's germline CDR1 is MNHEY and CDR2 SMNVEV (reference sequence). CDR3 size: 11 residues. Trimming cost V 5 bases and J 10 bases, with 9 bases left between them. CDR3 nucleotide sequence: TGTGCCAGCAGTGGCGGGGCGGAGCAGTTCTTC. It translates to CASSGGAEQFF.

This clone was observed a few times. The gene calls are TRBV12-5 and TRBJ1-5; no reliable D call. Trimming took 6 bases from V and 8 from J, leaving 23 bases between them. CDR3 length equals 16 residues. Looked up from germline, CDR1 is LGHNT and CDR2 is FRNRAP. This CDR3 is CASGPSGRADLEPQHF. The CDR3 DNA reads TGTGCTAGTGGCCCTTCGGGGAGGGCTGATTTAGAGCCCCAGCATTTT.

The J gene is TRBJ2-5, the V gene TRBV6-5; D gene uncertain. This CDR3 is 11 amino acids long. The germline V gene has CDR1 MNHEY and CDR2 SVGAGI. Trimming removed 7 bases at V and 2 bases at J, with 5 bases between. Here the CDR3 DNA reads TGTGCCAGCAAATTACAAGAGACCCAGTACTTC. Amino acid sequence: CASKLQETQYF.

The rearrangement links TRBV6-5 to TRBJ2-7; 7 positions match TRBD1. The junction had 10 bases not matched to a gene; V was cut back by 6 bases and J by 5 bases. This CDR3 spans 14 amino acids. Germline V gene lookup returns CDR1 MNHEY and CDR2 SVGAGI. The CDR3 bases are TGTGCCAGCAGCCAGACGACAGGGTTCCACGAGCAGTACTTC. This sequence encodes CASSQTTGFHEQYF.

This chain connects TRBV3-1 (or the pseudogene TRBV3-2) to TRBJ1-1; no reliable D call. CDR3 length: 13 residues. Germline values: CDR1 LGHDT, CDR2 YNNKEL (reference sequence). The ends were cut back, 4 bases at V and 4 bases at J, with 10 bases in the middle. The CDR3 here is CASSPPDTTEAFF. In DNA, the CDR3 is TGTGCCAGCAGCCCCCCAGACACCACTGAAGCTTTCTTT.

CDR3 bases: TGTGCCAGCAGTTCGGCGGGACAGGGTTTATTCAGTGGCTACACCTTC. This sequence encodes CASSSAGQGLFSGYTF. The chain links TRBV28 to TRBJ1-2, with 9 bases fitting TRBD1. V trimming: 4 bases; J trimming: 7 bases; junction bases outside the gene matches: 13. There are 16 residues in the CDR3. CDR1 MDHEN and CDR2 SYDVKM come from the germline V gene.

The CDR3 coding sequence is TGTGCCAGCAGCCCAGGACTAGCGGAACTCCAAGAGACCCAGTACTTC. Protein product: CASSPGLAELQETQYF. V is TRBV3-1 (or the pseudogene TRBV3-2) and J is TRBJ2-5; the match to TRBD2 covers 10 bases. The ends lost 4 bases at V and 1 base at J; junction bases unmatched: 6. This CDR3 has 16 residues. Per germline, CDR1 LGHDT and CDR2 YNNKEL (reference sequence).

J is TRBJ2-5 and V is TRBV7-9; the match to TRBD2 covers 13 bases. Germline values: CDR1 SEHNR, CDR2 FQNEAQ (reference sequence). Trimming cost V 1 base and J 5 bases; bases outside gene matches: 10. This CDR3 has 18 amino acids. CDR3 bases: TGTGCCAGCAGCTTAGACCGACTAGCGGGAGGTCGGGGGGAGACCCAGTACTTC. Protein: CASSLDRLAGGRGETQYF.

The V gene is TRBV5-1, the J gene TRBJ1-1; D possibly corresponds to TRBD1 (5 bases). Trimming took 7 bases from V and 1 from J, leaving 14 bases between them. Germline assignment: CDR1 SGHRS and CDR2 YFSETQ. The CDR3 extends over 14 amino acids. For the CDR3, the DNA is TGCGCCAGCGGGGCAGGGCTCGCGAACACTGAAGCTTTCTTT. Translating gives CASGAGLANTEAFF.

The V call is TRBV7-8, the J call TRBJ2-7; D is perhaps TRBD2 (5 bases). With 1 base removed from V and 0 bases from J, the gap between germline ends came to 7 bases. The length of the CDR3 is 14 residues. CDR1 and CDR2 (germline): SGHVS, FQNEAQ. The CDR3 is CASSLGGFSYEQYF. The CDR3 DNA reads as TGTGCCAGCAGCTTAGGAGGGTTCTCCTACGAGCAGTACTTC.

The rearrangement uses TRBV28 and TRBJ2-3; a weak D match, TRBD2 (5 bases). The CDR3 has 15 amino acids. Germline V gene sequence: CDR1 MDHEN, CDR2 SYDVKM. V was pared by 3 bases and J by 1 base, with 11 bases between. The DNA for the CDR3 is TGTGCCAGCAGTTTTCCTGGAGGCGGCACAGATACGCAGTATTTT. Protein: CASSFPGGGTDTQYF. The full variable domain, with the rest looked up from reference TRBV28 and TRBJ2-3, is DVKVTQSSRYLVKRTGEKVFLECVQDMDHENMFWYRQDPGLGLRLIYFSYDVKMKEKGDIPEGYSVSREKKERFSLILESASTNQTSMYLCASSFPGGGTDTQYFGPGTRLTVL.

The chain combines TRBV7-2 with TRBJ2-7; the D is unclear. Trimming shortened V by 1 base and J by 1 base, and 11 bases separated the two germline ends. This CDR3 spans 15 amino acids. Per germline, CDR1 SGHTA and CDR2 FQGNSA. For the CDR3, the DNA is TGTGCCAGCAGCTTAGATGATCTAGTGTCCTACGAGCAGTACTTC. It specifies CASSLDDLVSYEQYF.

This clone was observed a handful of times. In nucleotides, the CDR3 is TGTGCCAGCAGCTTGGCTGGCGGGACAGAGGATTCACCCCTCCACTTT. Protein: CASSLAGGTEDSPLHF. The chain combines TRBV7-6 with TRBJ1-6; 7 nucleotides line up with TRBD1. The J segment lost 8 bases and the V segment lost 3 bases, leaving 10 bases of the junction unmatched. The V gene's germline CDR1 is SGHVS and CDR2 FNYEAQ. The CDR3 sequence is 16 residues long.

Worth noting for this clone: Germline and junction disagree at one end, which may indicate a read error. V is TRBV2 and J is TRBJ2-2, with 8 bases that match TRBD1. The length of the CDR3 is 15 residues. Germline values: CDR1 SNHLY, CDR2 FYNNEI. The CDR3 sequence is CASREDRGASGELFF. DNA for the CDR3: TGTGCCAGCAGGGAAGACAGGGGAGCGTCCGGGGAGCTGTTTTTT.

This clone came up a few times. This chain joins TRBV6-1 and TRBJ2-5; possible D gene TRBD1, 6 bases. This CDR3 region has 16 residues. Germline CDR1 and CDR2: MNHNS and SASEGT. V gave up 3 bases and J gave up 5 bases, with 19 bases separating them. DNA for the CDR3: TGTGCCAGCAGTGAGGGCGGCAGGGGACCTCTGGAGACCCAGTACTTC. This sequence encodes CASSEGGRGPLETQYF.

V usage is TRBV2 and J usage is TRBJ2-3, with TRBD2 matching 12 bases. The CDR3 consists of 14 residues. Looked up from germline, CDR1 is SNHLY and CDR2 is FYNNEI. V lost 3 bases, J lost 6 bases, and 1 base stayed unmatched. CDR3 amino acids: CASSEGTSGDTQYF. CDR3 sequence (DNA): TGTGCCAGCAGTGAGGGGACTAGCGGGGATACGCAGTATTTT.

The V and J genes are TRBV6-1 and TRBJ1-3; TRBD1 matches 8 bases. V was pared by 6 bases and J by 8 bases, with 6 bases of the junction left unmatched. The germline CDR1 and CDR2 sequences are MNHNS and SASEGT. The CDR3 consists of 13 residues. For the CDR3, the DNA is TGTGCCAGCAGCCTAACAGGGGGGCACACCATATATTTT. This codes for CASSLTGGHTIYF.

The chain joins TRBV5-1 to TRBJ2-6, with 9 bases lining up with TRBD2. Trimming took 5 bases from V and 4 from J; bases not matched to a gene: 7. Germline V CDR1 and CDR2: SGHRS, YFSETQ. The CDR3 length is 16 residues. CDR3 loop: CASSGGGVSGANVLTF. CDR3 nucleotide sequence: TGCGCCAGCAGTGGCGGGGGGGTGTCAGGGGCCAACGTCCTGACTTTC.

The rearrangement links TRBV10-2 to TRBJ1-5, with D possibly TRBD1 on 5 matching bases. The germline V gene encodes CDR1 WSHSY and CDR2 SAAADI. The V and J ends lost 2 bases and 4 bases respectively, with 9 bases between them. The CDR3 extends over 14 amino acids. For the CDR3, the DNA is TGCGCCAGCAGTGAGAGACAGCTAAATCAGCCCCAGCATTTT. Translated, it gives CASSERQLNQPQHF.

V usage is TRBV6-5 and J usage is TRBJ2-1; TRBD1 matches 10 bases. The CDR3 length is 16 residues. Germline CDR1 reads MNHEY; CDR2 reads SVGAGI. V shed 2 bases, J shed 4 bases, and the junction held 5 bases outside the gene matches. CDR3 amino acids: CASSYRRDRGYNEQFF. DNA of the CDR3: TGTGCCAGCAGTTACCGAAGGGACAGGGGATACAATGAGCAGTTCTTC.

This chain joins TRBV20-1 and TRBJ2-1, with D perhaps matching TRBD2 (6 bases). V was cut by 3 bases and J by 4 bases, with 10 bases left in between. The germline V gene encodes CDR1 DFQATT and CDR2 SNEGSKA (reference sequence). CDR3 length equals 13 residues. The CDR3 loop reads CSASRGGYNEQFF. CDR3 nucleotide sequence: TGCAGTGCTAGTCGCGGAGGGTACAATGAGCAGTTCTTC.

The V and J genes are TRBV19 and TRBJ2-3, with D unclear. Germline V gene data show CDR1 as LNHDA and CDR2 as SQIVND (reference sequence). The CDR3 sequence is 15 residues long. The ends were cut back, 7 bases at V and 5 bases at J, with 19 bases in the middle. CDR3 loop: CASTSLIWARDTQYF. DNA for the CDR3: TGTGCCAGTACCTCGTTGATCTGGGCCAGAGATACGCAGTATTTT.

CDR3: CASSQGKGIGNSPLHF. The CDR3 DNA reads TGCGCCAGCAGCCAAGGGAAGGGGATTGGCAATTCACCCCTCCACTTT. The V and J genes are TRBV4-1 and TRBJ1-6; possibly TRBD1 for D (5 bases). The CDR3 consists of 16 residues. CDR1 is MGHRA and CDR2 is YSYEKL in the germline V gene. V was trimmed by 1 base and J by 7 bases, leaving 14 bases between them.

The gene calls are TRBV4-1 and TRBJ2-7; TRBD2 agrees at 12 bases. Losses at the gene ends were 5 bases for V and 1 base for J; bases not matched to a gene: 3. CDR1 MGHRA and CDR2 YSYEKL come from the germline V gene. The CDR3 loop spans 15 amino acids. The CDR3 DNA reads as TGCGCCAGCAGCGAGCTAGCGGGGGGGTCCTACGAGCAGTACTTC. Translating it yields CASSELAGGSYEQYF.

V gene TRBV4-3 combines with J gene TRBJ2-1; D is undetermined. The V end lost 4 bases, the J end lost 2 bases, and 12 bases lay between the germline ends. Looked up from germline, CDR1 is LGHNA and CDR2 is YSLEER. The CDR3 has 15 amino acids. CDR3 nucleotides: TGCGCCAGCAGCCGAAGTAGTTTTACCTACAATGAGCAGTTCTTC. Protein sequence: CASSRSSFTYNEQFF.

V usage is TRBV4-3 and J usage is TRBJ1-2; 7 bases line up with TRBD1. This CDR3 spans 14 amino acids. V dropped 4 bases and J dropped 4; count of bases not matched to a gene: 6. The germline V gene encodes CDR1 LGHNA and CDR2 YSLEER. Here the CDR3 reads CASSPDREAYGYTF. The CDR3 coding sequence is TGCGCCAGCAGCCCTGACAGGGAAGCCTATGGCTACACCTTC.

CDR3: CASSPLQKTQYF. The DNA of the CDR3 is TGTGCCAGCTCACCACTTCAAAAGACCCAGTACTTC. This chain uses TRBV18 with TRBJ2-5, with no clear D. Germline lookup yields CDR1 KGHSH and CDR2 LQKENI. V lost 1 base to trimming and J lost 6 bases, with 6 bases between them. The CDR3 spans 12 residues.

This rearrangement joins TRBV23-1 to TRBJ2-7, with a weak D call TRBD2 (7 bases). TRBV23-1 is identified as an open reading frame with a role that is uncertain. This CDR3 has 16 residues. The germline V and J ends were trimmed by 7 bases and 1 base, with 20 bases remaining between them. CDR3 residues: CASTGQKGGESYEQYF. In nucleotides, the CDR3 is TGCGCCAGCACAGGGCAGAAAGGGGGGGAATCCTACGAGCAGTACTTC.

V gene TRBV6-5 combines with J gene TRBJ1-2, with a weak D call TRBD1 (6 bases). The CDR3 runs 14 residues. Germline loops: CDR1 MNHEY, CDR2 SVGAGI. Trimming removed 2 bases at V and 4 bases at J, with 11 bases between. Here the CDR3 reads CASSYAGVAYGYTF. In DNA form, the CDR3 reads TGTGCCAGCAGTTACGCAGGGGTCGCCTATGGCTACACCTTC.

The rearrangement links TRBV7-2 to TRBJ2-5, with 9 bases identical to TRBD1. The CDR3 extends over 15 amino acids. CDR1 is SGHTA, CDR2 FQGNSA, per germline. V was pared by 0 bases and J by 4 bases, with 3 bases of the junction left unmatched. CDR3 residues: CASSLAGQGRETQYF. The CDR3 nucleotides read TGTGCCAGCAGCTTAGCGGGACAGGGTAGAGAGACCCAGTACTTC.

The CDR3 region has the DNA TGTGCCAGTAGTAAGGCAGCGGGAGTTCGTGAGCAGTTCTTC. Protein sequence: CASSKAAGVREQFF. J is TRBJ2-1 and V is TRBV28, with TRBD2 matching 8 bases. V was clipped by 9 bases and J by 9 bases; unmatched bases: 13. Germline values: CDR1 MDHEN, CDR2 SYDVKM. The CDR3 spans 14 residues.